Following are 17 T cell receptor beta chains from one sample sequenced in a study of blood T cells in healthy people across ages. For the second PCR, which ran for 7 to 11 cycles, a sample-barcoded 5' primer and a J-beta primer mix were used. TCRdb fed the 5' RACE reads into MiXCR, producing one record per CDR3 protein. The sample includes hundreds of thousands of distinct CDR3 sequences, roughly two fifths of them seen just once. Source material: blood. Source of these receptors: a woman aged 55-70 years in good health.

The count of this clonotype is one. Germline and junction disagree at one end, which may indicate a read error. The rearrangement uses TRBV25-1 and TRBJ1-4, with 7 nucleotides matching TRBD1. The CDR3 is 15 residues long. Germline CDR1 MGHDK, CDR2 SYGVNS. CDR3 region: CASSGAEQGNEKQFF. The CDR3 DNA reads as TGTGCCAGCAGTGGCGCTGAACAGGGGAATGAAAAACAGTTTTTT. The full variable domain, its missing parts supplied by reference TRBV25-1 and TRBJ1-4, is EADIYQTPRYLVIGTGKKITLECSQTMGHDKMYWYQQDPGMELHLIHYSYGVNSTEKGDLSSESTVSRIRTEHFPLTLESARPSHTSQYLCASSGAEQGNEKQFFGSGTQLSVL.

On this clonotype itself: A much larger clone differs from this one at a single base, so this may be a read error. This chain links TRBV5-5 with TRBJ1-2; D remains ambiguous. The CDR3 has 11 residues. Germline V gene sequence: CDR1 SGHKS, CDR2 YYEKEE (reference sequence). V gave up 1 base and J gave up 6 bases, with 4 bases separating them. The CDR3 loop is CASSLNDGYTF. The CDR3 DNA reads as TGTGCCAGCAGCTTGAACGATGGCTACACCTTC.

This clonotype was seen a few times. J is TRBJ2-1 and V is TRBV9, with a weak D call TRBD2 (5 bases). V lost 4 bases to trimming and J lost 7 bases, with 15 bases between them. The germline V gene encodes CDR1 SGDLS and CDR2 YYNGEE. The CDR3 covers 14 residues. CDR3 protein: CASSPLGSENEQFF. CDR3 nucleotides: TGTGCCAGCAGCCCCTTGGGTAGCGAGAATGAGCAGTTCTTC.

This clonotype was detected only a few times. The gene calls are TRBV7-2 and TRBJ1-2; 7 bases agree with TRBD1. This CDR3 is 14 amino acids long. Germline CDR1 reads SGHTA; CDR2 reads FQGNSA. V dropped 1 base and J dropped 6; count of bases not matched to a gene: 5. The CDR3 loop is CASSLEQGSNGYTF. CDR3 sequence (DNA): TGTGCCAGCAGCTTAGAACAGGGGTCGAATGGCTACACCTTC.

The rearrangement uses TRBV9 and TRBJ2-5, with TRBD2 as a possible D gene (5 bases). CDR3 length equals 13 residues. V lost 0 bases to trimming and J lost 4 bases, with 7 bases between them. Per the germline V gene, CDR1 is SGDLS and CDR2 is YYNGEE. In DNA form, the CDR3 reads TGTGCCAGCAGCGTAGCTAGCAGAGAGACCCAGTACTTC. Its protein is CASSVASRETQYF.

In this sample, this clonotype turned up many times. This rearrangement joins TRBV3-1 to TRBJ2-3; D remains ambiguous. The CDR3 has 13 residues. V gave up 1 base and J gave up 3 bases, with 5 bases separating them. Germline CDR1 LGHDT, CDR2 YNNKEL (reference sequence). In nucleotides, the CDR3 is TGTGCCAGCAGCCAAGCCCTGACAGATACGCAGTATTTT. Its protein product is CASSQALTDTQYF.

This clonotype was picked up a small number of times. CDR3 residues: CSASARGANYEQYF. The CDR3 coding sequence is TGCAGTGCTTCGGCCCGGGGAGCTAACTACGAGCAGTACTTC. The gene calls are TRBV20-1 and TRBJ2-7; maybe TRBD2 (5 bases). Germline CDR1 and CDR2: DFQATT and SNEGSKA (reference sequence). Deletions cut 5 bases from V and 3 bases from J, with 17 bases between. CDR3 size: 14 residues.

This clonotype was counted at least ten times. V and J are TRBV6-5 and TRBJ2-3; tentative D call: TRBD1 (5 bases). Germline CDR1 reads MNHEY; CDR2 reads SVGAGI. CDR3 length: 14 amino acids. The germline V and J ends were trimmed by 0 bases and 7 bases, with 11 bases remaining between them. The CDR3 nucleotides read TGTGCCAGCAGTTACTCTCAGGGTCGAAATACGCAGTATTTT. Protein sequence: CASSYSQGRNTQYF.

The V call is TRBV5-1, the J call TRBJ2-7; the D gene is possibly TRBD1 (6 bases). V lost 7 bases, J lost 0 bases, and 11 bases lay in between. This CDR3 is 13 amino acids long. Germline V lookup: CDR1 SGHRS, CDR2 YFSETQ. The CDR3 sequence: CASGTSSSYEQYF. In DNA form, the CDR3 reads TGCGCCAGCGGGACATCGAGCTCCTACGAGCAGTACTTC.

This clonotype was detected ten times or more. V gene TRBV7-2 combines with J gene TRBJ2-1; 9 nucleotides align to TRBD2. The V gene's germline CDR1 is SGHTA and CDR2 FQGNSA. The CDR3 runs 15 residues. Trimming removed 4 bases from V and 4 bases from J; junction bases left unmatched: 5. CDR3 DNA sequence: TGTGCCAGCAGCTCTACTAGCGGGCAATACAATGAGCAGTTCTTC. Translation: CASSSTSGQYNEQFF.

The genes are TRBV3-1 and TRBJ1-1; 10 nucleotides align to TRBD1. CDR3 length: 13 amino acids. From germline, CDR1 is LGHDT and CDR2 YNNKEL (reference sequence). V was clipped by 6 bases and J by 7 bases; unmatched bases: 5. The CDR3 DNA follows: TGTGCCAGCAGGCGACAGGGGGCTGGTGAAGCTTTCTTT. The encoded protein is CASRRQGAGEAFF.

The gene calls are TRBV18 and TRBJ1-1; the D gene is possibly TRBD1 (6 bases). The CDR3 totals 15 residues. CDR1 is KGHSH and CDR2 is LQKENI in the germline V gene. V was trimmed by 4 bases and J by 4 bases, leaving 16 bases between them. In DNA form, the CDR3 reads TGTGCCAGCTCACTAGTTCCGGGGGCAGGCACTGAAGCTTTCTTT. Protein product: CASSLVPGAGTEAFF.

There are a few counts of this clonotype. The chain joins TRBV7-2 to TRBJ2-1; the D is unclear. The germline gives CDR1 SGHTA, CDR2 FQGNSA. Trimming left V 3 bases short and J 6 bases short, with 9 bases between. The CDR3 sequence is 13 residues long. CDR3: CASSFILCNEQFF. CDR3 nucleotide sequence: TGTGCCAGCAGCTTCATCTTATGCAATGAGCAGTTCTTC.

This clonotype has more than one count but fewer than ten. The chain employs TRBV29-1 and TRBJ1-1; no definite D call. The CDR3 covers 12 residues. Trimming removed 5 bases at V and 1 base at J, with 8 bases between. Germline CDR1 and CDR2: SQVTM and ANQGSEA. CDR3 DNA: TGCAGCGTTCGCGCAGGGAACACTGAAGCTTTCTTT. Protein product: CSVRAGNTEAFF.

The J gene is TRBJ1-1, the V gene TRBV3-1, with 8 bases identical to TRBD1. CDR1 and CDR2 (germline): LGHDT, YNNKEL (reference sequence). V shed 4 bases and J 5 bases; nucleotides not matched to a gene: 0. This CDR3 region has 12 residues. In DNA form, the CDR3 reads TGTGCCAGCAGCCGACAGGGGACTGAAGCTTTCTTT. Translating it yields CASSRQGTEAFF.

This clonotype was observed a few times. This rearrangement joins TRBV11-2 to TRBJ2-5; D ambiguous. The V gene's germline CDR1 is SGHAT and CDR2 FQNNGV. The CDR3 covers 13 residues. Trimming pared 0 bases from V and 4 bases from J, leaving 6 bases between. In DNA, the CDR3 is TGTGCCAGCAGCTTAGATCAGTTAGAGACCCAGTACTTC. Its translation is CASSLDQLETQYF.

This clonotype was counted only a few times. The J gene is TRBJ1-4, the V gene TRBV21-1. TRBV21-1 is deemed a pseudogene. This CDR3 region has 11 residues. CDR3 region: CASTQNEKLFF. In nucleotides, the CDR3 is TGTGCCAGCACCCAAAATGAAAAACTGTTTTTT.